This T cell receptor beta chain was documented in a study of blood T cell repertoires in COVID-19. Background on the study: Sources were T cells, B-cell-depleted T cells, or PBMCs; the material itself was cDNA or gDNA.

The CDR3 covers 12 residues. Trimming left V 1 base short and J 10 bases short, with 10 bases between. CDR1 and CDR2 from the germline V gene are MNHEY and SMNVEV (reference sequence). Original processing notes: Amplification of reference gene primers was used by the study to estimate nucleated cell counts. Repertoires were generated with immunoSEQ multiplex PCR, while TCRdb's copy carries only in-frame clones and drops some. For V, J and clone size, that table is used; D and trimming come from the DNA. The table shows about 190,000 clones, with over 60% occurring only once. This sequence originates from a woman in her 70s with acute or convalescent COVID-19. Sequenced material: peripheral blood. The chain employs TRBV27 and TRBJ1-1, with D uncertain. CDR3 in DNA: TGTGCCAGCAGTTTATACCCAGAGGCAGCTTTCTTT. Translated: CASSLYPEAAFF.